The sequence of this T cell receptor beta chain was determined in a study of blood T cells in healthy people across ages. Points from the study as a whole: A roughly linear fall in TCR beta diversity per million T cells was seen with increasing age.

For the second PCR, which ran for about 6 to 11 cycles, a sample-barcoded 5' primer and a J-beta primer mix were used. TCRdb itself ran the 5' RACE reads through MiXCR, one entry per CDR3 protein. In the table there are more than 650,000 distinct CDR3 sequences, roughly 50% of which are singletons. The germline V gene encodes CDR1 SGHRS and CDR2 YFSETQ. This CDR3 spans 17 amino acids. Between the trimmed V and J ends, which lost 0 bases and 4 bases, there was a span of 14 bases. Each donor gave roughly 10 milliliters of peripheral blood. No fewer than 6 million PBMCs went into each sample. RNA extraction gave at least 5 micrograms of total RNA per sample. A word on this clonotype: Antigen: not known.

This TCR derives from a man aged 80 or over in good health. What was sequenced was blood. V and J are TRBV5-1 and TRBJ2-6; tentative D call: TRBD1 (7 bases). Here the CDR3 DNA reads TGCGCCAGCAGCTTGGAGCCAGGGGGGAACGGGGCCAACGTCCTGACTTTC. Amino acid sequence: CASSLEPGGNGANVLTF.